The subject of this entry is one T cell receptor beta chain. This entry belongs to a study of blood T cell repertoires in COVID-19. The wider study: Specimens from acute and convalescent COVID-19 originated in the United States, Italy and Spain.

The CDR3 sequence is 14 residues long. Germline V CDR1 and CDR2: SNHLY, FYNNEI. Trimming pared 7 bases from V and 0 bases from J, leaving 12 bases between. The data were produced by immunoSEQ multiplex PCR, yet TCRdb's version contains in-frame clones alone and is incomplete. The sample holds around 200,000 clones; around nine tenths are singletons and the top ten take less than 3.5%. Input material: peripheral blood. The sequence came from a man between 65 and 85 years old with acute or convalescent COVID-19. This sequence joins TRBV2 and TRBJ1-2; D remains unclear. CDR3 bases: TGTGCCAGCAAGGAAGCCCCCTCTAACTATGGCTACACCTTC. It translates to CASKEAPSNYGYTF.